This T cell receptor (beta chain) was obtained from a study of T cell responses to AZD1222 COVID-19 vaccine. Study-wide points: Spike was spanned by vaccine-associated CD4 TCRs, which were dominant at 160-218 and 743-854. At study baseline, merely over 5 AZD1222 recipients were seropositive. Donors, mostly white British, included more females; clonal diversity was possibly underestimated.

In the case of this clone: The antigen remains unidentified.

Profiled with immunoSEQ multiplex PCR; TCRdb holds only in-frame clones, not every one. The profile covers about 140,000 clones, with approximately 90% appearing a single time and roughly 3.1% taken by the ten largest. The CDR3 has 17 residues. Trimming stripped 0 bases from V and 7 bases from J, with 19 bases between. The germline gives CDR1 LGHNA, CDR2 YSLEER. The sequencing here drew on peripheral blood, taken on day 0 of AZD1222 vaccination. This chain links TRBV4-3 with TRBJ2-1, with D tentatively TRBD2 (5 bases). The source is an adult in good health. Written as DNA, the CDR3 is TGCGCCAGCAGCCAAGATCGGGGTCGTGCCGGAGAAAATGAGCAGTTCTTC. Residues: CASSQDRGRAGENEQFF.